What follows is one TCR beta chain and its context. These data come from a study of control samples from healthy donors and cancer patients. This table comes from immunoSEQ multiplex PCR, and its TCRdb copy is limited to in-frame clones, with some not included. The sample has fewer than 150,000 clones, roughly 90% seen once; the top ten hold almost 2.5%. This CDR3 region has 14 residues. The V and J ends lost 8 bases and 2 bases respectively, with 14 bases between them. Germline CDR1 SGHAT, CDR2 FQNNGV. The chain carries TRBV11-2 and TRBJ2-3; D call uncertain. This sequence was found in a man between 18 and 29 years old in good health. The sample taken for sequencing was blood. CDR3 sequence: CASSPGSNTDTQYF. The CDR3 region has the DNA TGTGCCAGCTCCCCGGGCAGCAACACAGATACGCAGTATTTT.